Following are 7 T cell receptor beta chains from one sample sequenced in a study of T cells in Graves' hyperthyroidism and ophthalmopathy. The TCR beta CDR3 regions underwent amplification using RNA transcripts as the source. TCR CDR3 regions were first amplified by RT-PCR with HTBI primers. TCRdb independently ran MiXCR on the multiplex PCR reads; one entry per CDR3 protein. The repertoire holds hundreds of thousands of distinct CDR3 sequences, with approximately 15% as singletons. The sequencing input was blood. All receptors come from a woman in her thirties or forties with Graves' ophthalmopathy.

V usage is TRBV6-2 or TRBV6-3 and J usage is TRBJ1-6, with D unresolved. The length of the CDR3 is 14 residues. Germline CDR1 MNHEY, CDR2 SVGEGT. The germline V and J ends were trimmed by 0 bases and 9 bases, with 9 bases remaining between them. CDR3 sequence: CASSYSAGFSPLHF. CDR3 DNA sequence: TGTGCCAGCAGTTACTCGGCGGGCTTTTCACCCCTCCACTTT.

This clonotype was counted ten times or more. The chain carries TRBV28 and TRBJ2-7; no reliable D call. Trimming pared 2 bases from V and 4 bases from J, leaving 15 bases between. From germline, CDR1 is MDHEN and CDR2 SYDVKM. This CDR3 is built from 15 residues. The CDR3 is CASSLIGNGAYEQYF. In DNA form, the CDR3 reads TGTGCCAGCAGTTTAATTGGAAATGGAGCTTACGAGCAGTACTTC.

CDR3 DNA: TGTGCCAGCAGCTTAGGTAGGACAGGGGGCTACGAGCAGTACTTC. Translating it yields CASSLGRTGGYEQYF. The chain has TRBV13 and TRBJ2-7, with 10 positions matching TRBD1. The CDR3 spans 15 residues. CDR1 and CDR2 from the germline V gene are PRHDT and FYEKMQ (reference sequence). V lost 0 bases to trimming and J lost 3 bases; unmatched junction nucleotides: 2.

This clonotype was seen many times. The V and J genes are TRBV19 and TRBJ1-2; 7 bases map to TRBD1. CDR1 and CDR2 (germline): LNHDA, SQIVND (reference sequence). The CDR3 runs 15 residues. V gave up 4 bases and J gave up 3 bases; unmatched junction bases: 8. The CDR3 reads CASSTTWDSDYGYTF. DNA of the CDR3: TGTGCCAGTAGTACCACTTGGGACAGCGACTATGGCTACACCTTC.

This clonotype was detected many times. V and J are TRBV12-3 or TRBV12-4 and TRBJ2-5, with D unresolved. Deletions cut 5 bases from V and 5 bases from J, with 12 bases between. The CDR3 extends over 13 amino acids. The CDR3 DNA reads TGTGCCAGCAGTATCGAACTCCTGGAGACCCAGTACTTC. This encodes CASSIELLETQYF.

This clonotype was observed a handful of times. The genes are TRBV3-1 and TRBJ1-1, with a weak D call TRBD1 (6 bases). The V and J ends lost 4 bases and 4 bases respectively, with 16 bases between them. The CDR3 runs to 15 residues. Germline V gene lookup returns CDR1 LGHDT and CDR2 YNNKEL (reference sequence). Here the CDR3 reads CASSLLGGHSTEAFF. CDR3 DNA: TGTGCCAGCAGCCTATTGGGGGGGCATAGCACTGAAGCTTTCTTT.

This clonotype came up many times. The chain joins TRBV27 to TRBJ2-5, with 9 nucleotides matching TRBD2. The ends lost 5 bases at V and 5 bases at J; junction bases unmatched: 6. The germline CDR1 and CDR2 sequences are MNHEY and SMNVEV (reference sequence). The CDR3 is 14 amino acids. The CDR3 is CASSPGTSWETQYF. CDR3 nucleotide sequence: TGTGCCAGCAGTCCCGGGACTAGCTGGGAGACCCAGTACTTC.